One and the same sample provided the 16 T cell receptor beta chains below, sequenced in a study of cytomegalovirus exposure and HLA in healthy donors (dated by TCRdb to about 2017). Library preparation used the immunoSEQ multiplex PCR assay. The multiplex PCR relied on a mix of 60 forward primers for TCR Vbeta segments and 13 reverse primers for TCR Jbeta segments. Not all clones reach the TCRdb copy of this immuneACCESS table, which keeps in-frame sequences only. Checked studies attribute under half of the gap to unresolved V genes and leave the rest unexplained. Across this sample there are approximately 140,000 clones, with about 76% seen only once. About 0.74% of the sample is held by the ten biggest clonotypes. The sequenced material came from PBMCs. The origin of the receptors is a man aged 18-30 years in good health and CMV-seronegative.

J is TRBJ1-5 and V is TRBV2; TRBD1 is a possible D gene (5 bases). CDR3 size: 15 residues. Per germline, CDR1 SNHLY and CDR2 FYNNEI. Trimming cost V 3 bases and J 3 bases, with 12 bases left between them. The CDR3 bases are TGTGCCAGCAGTGACATGGGGGGTACCAATCAGCCCCAGCATTTT. Translation gives CASSDMGGTNQPQHF.

The V and J genes are TRBV6-6 and TRBJ1-1, with D maybe TRBD1 (6 bases). V lost 2 bases and J lost 5, with 15 bases in between. Germline CDR1 and CDR2: MNHNY and SVGAGI (reference sequence). This CDR3 has 15 residues. The CDR3 nucleotides read TGTGCCAGCAGTTACGAATCGGGGGGCGGAACTGAAGCTTTCTTT. The encoded protein is CASSYESGGGTEAFF.

CDR3 loop: CASITGPSGEQYF. In DNA form, the CDR3 reads TGTGCCAGTATCACAGGGCCCTCCGGAGAGCAGTACTTC. The V gene is TRBV21-1, the J gene TRBJ2-7; the table's D call of TRBD1 was not tested on the DNA. TRBV21-1 is shown as a pseudogene. The CDR3 is 13 residues long.

The gene calls are TRBV6-1 and TRBJ1-1, with D possibly matching TRBD1 (5 bases). CDR1 and CDR2 (germline): MNHNS, SASEGT. The ends were cut back, 8 bases at V and 3 bases at J, with 13 bases in the middle. This CDR3 contains 13 residues. The CDR3 bases are TGTGCCAGCCAAACAGGAGTCGACACTGAAGCTTTCTTT. This codes for CASQTGVDTEAFF.

The CDR3 nucleotides are TGTGCCTGGAGTCTAGGGCACAGGGTGGACGGCTACACCTTC. Its translation: CAWSLGHRVDGYTF. The chain links TRBV30 to TRBJ1-2; a possible D gene is TRBD1 (6 bases). Trimming pared 2 bases from V and 8 bases from J, leaving 18 bases between. Looked up from germline, CDR1 is GTSNPN and CDR2 is SVGIG (reference sequence). The CDR3 covers 14 residues. Drawing the rest from reference TRBV30 and TRBJ1-2, the complete variable domain is SQTIHQWPATLVQPVGSPLSLECTVEGTSNPNLYWYRQAAGRGLQLLFYSVGIGQISSEVPQNLSASRPQDRQFILSSKKLLLSDSGFYLCAWSLGHRVDGYTFGSGTRLTVV.

This CDR3 reads CAWSARQVADTEAFF. In nucleotides, the CDR3 is TGTGCCTGGAGTGCAAGACAGGTTGCGGACACTGAAGCTTTCTTT. The rearrangement links TRBV30 to TRBJ1-1, with D tentatively TRBD1 (6 bases). The CDR3 sequence is 15 residues long. CDR1 GTSNPN and CDR2 SVGIG come from the germline V gene (reference sequence). Trimming left V 1 base short and J 3 bases short, with 15 bases between.

This clone was observed a handful of times. This CDR3 is CASSIGGGGFNEQYF. For the CDR3, the DNA is TGTGCCAGTAGTATAGGTGGCGGGGGTTTCAACGAGCAGTACTTC. This chain uses TRBV19 with TRBJ2-7, with 7 bases matching TRBD2. This CDR3 spans 15 amino acids. CDR1 LNHDA and CDR2 SQIVND come from the germline V gene (reference sequence). V lost 1 base to trimming and J lost 5 bases; unmatched junction nucleotides: 8.

The V call is TRBV7-3, the J call TRBJ2-7, with D possibly being TRBD2 (6 bases). In germline, CDR1 is SGHTA, CDR2 FQGTGA. CDR3 length: 13 residues. V was cut by 0 bases and J by 4 bases, with 7 bases left in between. CDR3: CASSLTGGYEQYF. In DNA form, the CDR3 reads TGTGCCAGCAGCTTAACAGGAGGGTACGAGCAGTACTTC.

This chain uses TRBV5-6 with TRBJ1-1, with TRBD1 matching over 10 bases. V was pared by 4 bases and J by 5 bases, with 2 bases of the junction left unmatched. The CDR3 spans 13 residues. CDR1 and CDR2 from the germline V gene are SGHDT and YYEEEE. CDR3 in amino acids: CASSEGQGTEAFF. DNA of the CDR3: TGTGCCAGCAGCGAGGGACAGGGGACTGAAGCTTTCTTT. Full variable domain (outside the CDR3, taken from reference TRBV5-6 and TRBJ1-1): DAGVTQSPTHLIKTRGQQVTLRCSPKSGHDTVSWYQQALGQGPQFIFQYYEEEERQRGNFPDRFSGHQFPNYSSELNVNALLLGDSALYLCASSEGQGTEAFFGQGTRLTVV.

This clone was seen just once. The V and J genes are TRBV27 and TRBJ1-1; 8 bases match TRBD1. The ends lost 5 bases at V and 3 bases at J; junction bases unmatched: 8. CDR1 MNHEY and CDR2 SMNVEV come from the germline V gene (reference sequence). The CDR3 runs to 15 residues. The CDR3 DNA sequence: TGTGCCAGCAGTCCCGTGACAGGGGCGTACACTGAAGCTTTCTTT. As protein: CASSPVTGAYTEAFF.

This chain uses TRBV7-9 with TRBJ1-5; TRBD1 agrees at 8 bases. The CDR3 covers 13 residues. In germline, CDR1 is SEHNR, CDR2 FQNEAQ (reference sequence). The V gene end was trimmed by 4 bases and the J gene end by 11 bases; junction bases not matched to a gene: 7. The CDR3 DNA reads as TGTGCCAGCAGCTCCGGGACAGGAACTTCCCAGCATTTT. The encoded protein is CASSSGTGTSQHF.

The chain has TRBV9 and TRBJ1-1, with no clear D. Germline V CDR1 and CDR2: SGDLS, YYNGEE. The CDR3 sequence is 12 residues long. Trimming stripped 3 bases from V and 8 bases from J, with 11 bases between. CDR3 DNA sequence: TGTGCCAGCAGCGGACTAAACAGCGAAGCTTTCTTT. Its translation is CASSGLNSEAFF.

This chain uses TRBV6-5 with TRBJ1-5; TRBD1 might be the D (6 bases). V lost 2 bases to trimming and J lost 3 bases, with 11 bases between them. This CDR3 spans 15 amino acids. Germline CDR1 reads MNHEY; CDR2 reads SVGAGI. Here the CDR3 DNA reads TGTGCCAGCAGTTACAATACAGGGATCAATCAGCCCCAGCATTTT. Translating it yields CASSYNTGINQPQHF.

V gene TRBV7-6 combines with J gene TRBJ1-4, with a tentative D call TRBD1 (5 bases). The length of the CDR3 is 14 residues. V shed 5 bases and J shed 6 bases, with 13 bases lying between them. Per the germline V gene, CDR1 is SGHVS and CDR2 is FNYEAQ. CDR3 in DNA: TGTGCCAGCAGCGATCGAGTAGGGGATGAAAAACTGTTTTTT. Its translation: CASSDRVGDEKLFF.

Details on this clone: The sample holds other DNA sequences that translate to the same CDR3. This chain uses TRBV27 with TRBJ1-5; D is possibly TRBD1 (5 bases). CDR3 length equals 14 residues. Per the germline V gene, CDR1 is MNHEY and CDR2 is SMNVEV (reference sequence). V was cut by 1 base and J by 4 bases, with 8 bases left in between. This CDR3 reads CASSLFQGNQPQHF. CDR3 DNA: TGTGCCAGCAGTTTATTCCAGGGAAATCAGCCCCAGCATTTT.

The CDR3 nucleotides read TGTGCCTGGACCAGAAGTTTGAACACCGGGGAGCTGTTTTTT. It specifies CAWTRSLNTGELFF. The J gene is TRBJ2-2, the V gene TRBV30; D gene unclear. Trimming took off 4 bases at V and 1 base at J, with 10 bases between the two ends. Germline CDR1 is GTSNPN and CDR2 is SVGIG (reference sequence). The CDR3 runs 14 residues.